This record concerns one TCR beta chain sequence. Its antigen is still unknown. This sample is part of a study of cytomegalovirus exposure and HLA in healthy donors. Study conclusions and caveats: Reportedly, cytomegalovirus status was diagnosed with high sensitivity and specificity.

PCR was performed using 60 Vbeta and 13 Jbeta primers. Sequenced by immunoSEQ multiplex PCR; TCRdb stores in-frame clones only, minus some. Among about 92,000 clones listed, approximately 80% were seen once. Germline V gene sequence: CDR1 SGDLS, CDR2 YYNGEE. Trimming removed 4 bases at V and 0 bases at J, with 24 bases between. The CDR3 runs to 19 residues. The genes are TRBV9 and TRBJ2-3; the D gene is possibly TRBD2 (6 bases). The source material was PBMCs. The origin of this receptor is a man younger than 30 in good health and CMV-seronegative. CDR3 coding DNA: TGTGCCAGCAGCAACCCTCCGAATAATCGGCGGGGCAGCACAGATACGCAGTATTTT. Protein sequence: CASSNPPNNRRGSTDTQYF.